This T cell receptor beta chain was recorded in a study of T cell responses to AZD1222 COVID-19 vaccine. Produced via immunoSEQ multiplex PCR; TCRdb's table is partial and in-frame only. Of 90,000 to 150,000 clones in the sample, approximately 86% were seen once. As to this clone: Its antigen is unknown.

Notes on the study in general: Without day 14 samples, only post-peak T cell repertoires were studied. Among the donors, most were white British and more were female, and clonal diversity was possibly underestimated.

The CDR3 contains 13 residues. Germline V CDR1 and CDR2: MNHEY, SMNVEV (reference sequence). Trimming pared 4 bases from V and 5 bases from J, leaving 9 bases between. Second doses at about 4 or about 12 weeks were pooled. The material was peripheral blood, obtained 28 days after the second AZD1222 dose. The gene calls are TRBV27 and TRBJ2-1; D uncertain. The TCR comes from an adult who received the AZD1222 COVID-19 vaccine. The CDR3 loop is CASSYGVDNEQFF. CDR3 sequence (DNA): TGTGCCAGCAGTTACGGAGTAGACAATGAGCAGTTCTTC.